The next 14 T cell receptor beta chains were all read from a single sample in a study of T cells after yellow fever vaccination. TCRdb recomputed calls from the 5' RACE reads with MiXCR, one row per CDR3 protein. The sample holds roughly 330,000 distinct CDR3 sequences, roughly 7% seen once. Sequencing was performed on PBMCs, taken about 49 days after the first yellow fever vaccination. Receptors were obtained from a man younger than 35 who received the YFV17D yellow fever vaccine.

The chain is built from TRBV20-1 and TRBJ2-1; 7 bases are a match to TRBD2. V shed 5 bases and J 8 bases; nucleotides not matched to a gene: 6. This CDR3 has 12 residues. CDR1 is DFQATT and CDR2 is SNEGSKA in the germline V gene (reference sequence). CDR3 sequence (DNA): TGCAGTGCTGAGGGCACTAGCGATGAGCAGTTCTTC. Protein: CSAEGTSDEQFF.

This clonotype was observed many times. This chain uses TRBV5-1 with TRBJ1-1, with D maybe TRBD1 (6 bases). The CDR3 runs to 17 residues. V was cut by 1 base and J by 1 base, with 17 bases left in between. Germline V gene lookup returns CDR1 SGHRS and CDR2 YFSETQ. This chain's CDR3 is CASSLRLGGQGNTEAFF. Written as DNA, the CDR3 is TGCGCCAGCAGCTTGAGGCTTGGGGGCCAGGGGAACACTGAAGCTTTCTTT. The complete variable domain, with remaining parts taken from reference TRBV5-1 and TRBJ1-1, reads KAGVTQTPRYLIKTRGQQVTLSCSPISGHRSVSWYQQTPGQGLQFLFEYFSETQRNKGNFPGRFSGRQFSNSRSEMNVSTLELGDSALYLCASSLRLGGQGNTEAFFGQGTRLTVV.

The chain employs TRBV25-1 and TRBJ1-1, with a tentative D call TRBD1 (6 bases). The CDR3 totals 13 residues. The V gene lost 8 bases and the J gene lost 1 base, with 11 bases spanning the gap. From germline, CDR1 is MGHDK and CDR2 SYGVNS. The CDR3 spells CASQDRENTEAFF. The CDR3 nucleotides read TGTGCCAGCCAGGACAGAGAGAACACTGAAGCTTTCTTT. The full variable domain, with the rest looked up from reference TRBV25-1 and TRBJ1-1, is EADIYQTPRYLVIGTGKKITLECSQTMGHDKMYWYQQDPGMELHLIHYSYGVNSTEKGDLSSESTVSRIRTEHFPLTLESARPSHTSQYLCASQDRENTEAFFGQGTRLTVV.

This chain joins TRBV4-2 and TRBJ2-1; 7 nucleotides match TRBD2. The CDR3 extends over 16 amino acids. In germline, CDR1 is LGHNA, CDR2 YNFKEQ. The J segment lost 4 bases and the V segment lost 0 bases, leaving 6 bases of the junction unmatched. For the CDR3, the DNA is TGTGCCAGCAGCCAAGATGGGAGGGGAGCGTACAATGAGCAGTTCTTC. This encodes CASSQDGRGAYNEQFF.

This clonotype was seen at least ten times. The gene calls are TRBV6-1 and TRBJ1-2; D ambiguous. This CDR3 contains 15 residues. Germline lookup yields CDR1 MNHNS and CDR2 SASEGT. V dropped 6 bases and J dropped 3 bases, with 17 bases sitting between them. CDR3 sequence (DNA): TGTGCCAGCAGACTTAACCCGGAGAGGGACTATGGCTACACCTTC. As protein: CASRLNPERDYGYTF.

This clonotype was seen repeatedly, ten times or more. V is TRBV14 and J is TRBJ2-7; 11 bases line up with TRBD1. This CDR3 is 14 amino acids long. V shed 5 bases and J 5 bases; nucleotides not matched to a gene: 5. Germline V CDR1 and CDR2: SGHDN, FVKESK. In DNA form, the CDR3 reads TGTGCCAGCAGCTCCCGGGACAGGGGGAACGAGCAGTACTTC. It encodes CASSSRDRGNEQYF.

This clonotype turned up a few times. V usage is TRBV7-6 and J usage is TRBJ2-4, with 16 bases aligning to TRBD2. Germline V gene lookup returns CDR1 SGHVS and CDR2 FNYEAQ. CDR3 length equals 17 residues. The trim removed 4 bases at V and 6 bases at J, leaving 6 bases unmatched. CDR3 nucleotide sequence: TGTGCCAGCAGCTCGGGGGGACTAGCGGGGGGGCGAAACATTCAGTACTTC. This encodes CASSSGGLAGGRNIQYF.

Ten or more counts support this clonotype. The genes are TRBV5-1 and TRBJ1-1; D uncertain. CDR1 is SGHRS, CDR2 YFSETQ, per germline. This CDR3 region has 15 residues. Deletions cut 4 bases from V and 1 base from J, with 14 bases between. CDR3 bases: TGCGCCAGCAGCGTTGGTTATGGGTGGAACACTGAAGCTTTCTTT. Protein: CASSVGYGWNTEAFF.

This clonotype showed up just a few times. The CDR3 is CASSFGRRNTEAFF. The CDR3 region has the DNA TGTGCCAGCAGCTTTGGACGGCGAAACACTGAAGCTTTCTTT. The chain combines TRBV7-2 with TRBJ1-1, with D uncertain. The CDR3 sequence is 14 residues long. The V gene lost 3 bases and the J gene lost 2 bases, with 10 bases spanning the gap. CDR1 is SGHTA, CDR2 FQGNSA, per germline.

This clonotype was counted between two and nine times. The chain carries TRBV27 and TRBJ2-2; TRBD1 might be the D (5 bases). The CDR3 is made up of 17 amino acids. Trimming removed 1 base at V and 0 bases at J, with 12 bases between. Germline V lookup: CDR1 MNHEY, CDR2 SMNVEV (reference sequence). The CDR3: CASSLWSETANTGELFF. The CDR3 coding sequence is TGTGCCAGCAGTTTATGGTCGGAGACAGCGAACACCGGGGAGCTGTTTTTT.

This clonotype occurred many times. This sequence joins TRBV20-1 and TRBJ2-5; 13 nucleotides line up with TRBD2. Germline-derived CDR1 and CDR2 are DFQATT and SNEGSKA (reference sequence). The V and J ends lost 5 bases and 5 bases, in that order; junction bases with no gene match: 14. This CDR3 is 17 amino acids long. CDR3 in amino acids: CSALIPGTSGVGETQYF. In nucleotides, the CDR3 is TGCAGTGCTCTAATTCCCGGGACTAGCGGGGTAGGGGAGACCCAGTACTTC.

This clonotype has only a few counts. The DNA for the CDR3 is TGCGCCAGCAGCAGCGGACGCAACAATGAGCAGTTCTTC. The encoded protein is CASSSGRNNEQFF. This chain uses TRBV5-1 with TRBJ2-1, with D tentatively TRBD2 (5 bases). Between the trimmed V and J ends, which lost 4 bases and 5 bases, there was a span of 10 bases. The CDR3 contains 13 residues. Germline CDR1 reads SGHRS; CDR2 reads YFSETQ.

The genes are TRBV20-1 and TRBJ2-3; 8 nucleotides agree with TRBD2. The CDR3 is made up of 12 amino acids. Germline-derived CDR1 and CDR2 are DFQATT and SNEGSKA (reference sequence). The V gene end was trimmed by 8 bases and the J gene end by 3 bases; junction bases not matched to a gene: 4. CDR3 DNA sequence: TGCAGTCCGGGACTAGGGACAGATACGCAGTATTTT. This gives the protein CSPGLGTDTQYF.

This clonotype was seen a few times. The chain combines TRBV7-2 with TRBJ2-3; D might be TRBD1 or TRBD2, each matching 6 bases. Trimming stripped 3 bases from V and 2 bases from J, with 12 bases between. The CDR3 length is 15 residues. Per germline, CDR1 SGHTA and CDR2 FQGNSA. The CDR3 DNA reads TGTGCCAGCAGCTTGGGGGGCCGTTTCACAGATACGCAGTATTTT. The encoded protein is CASSLGGRFTDTQYF.